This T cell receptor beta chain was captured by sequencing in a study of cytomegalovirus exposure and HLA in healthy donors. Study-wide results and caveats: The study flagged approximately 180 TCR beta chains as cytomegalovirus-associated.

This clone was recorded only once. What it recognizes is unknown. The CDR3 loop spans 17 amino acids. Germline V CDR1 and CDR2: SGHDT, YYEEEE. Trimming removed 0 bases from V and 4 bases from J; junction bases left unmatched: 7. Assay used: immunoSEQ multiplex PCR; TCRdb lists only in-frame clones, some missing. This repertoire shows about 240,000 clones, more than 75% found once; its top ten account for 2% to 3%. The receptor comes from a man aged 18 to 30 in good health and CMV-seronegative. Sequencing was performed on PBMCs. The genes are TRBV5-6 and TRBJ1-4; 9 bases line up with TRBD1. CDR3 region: CASSLVAGTGNNEKLFF. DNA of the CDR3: TGTGCCAGCAGCTTGGTTGCCGGGACAGGGAATAATGAAAAACTGTTTTTT.